This TCR beta chain was captured by sequencing in a study of radiotherapy plus CTLA-4 blockade in lung cancer. Study in general: Objective response rate was 15% to 20%; disease control rate, 31%.

Overall study findings and caveats: TCR clones originating in tumors grew in number in blood after radiotherapy plus ipilimumab. Early clonal dynamics of blood T cells, together with interferon-beta, were reported as the best response predictor.

Ipilimumab-mediated CTLA-4 blockade plus focal radiation was given to patients having chemo-refractory metastatic non-small-cell lung cancer. To note about this clone: Its target is not known.

The CDR3 sequence is 17 residues long. The junction had 11 bases not matched to a gene; V was cut back by 1 base and J by 4 bases. Germline V gene data show CDR1 as MGHDK and CDR2 as SYGVNS. Method: immunoSEQ multiplex PCR; TCRdb's copy keeps in-frame clones and lacks some. Here the sample spans under 65,000 clones, around 75% being singletons. This material consisted of peripheral blood, taken from a patient treated with radiotherapy plus ipilimumab. J is TRBJ1-1 and V is TRBV25-1; 8 bases match TRBD1. This sequence originates from a human donor with non-small cell lung cancer who had a complete response to radiotherapy plus ipilimumab. The CDR3 sequence is CASSEWGRGPGGTEAFF. The CDR3 DNA reads TGTGCCAGCAGTGAATGGGGCAGGGGGCCAGGGGGCACTGAAGCTTTCTTT.